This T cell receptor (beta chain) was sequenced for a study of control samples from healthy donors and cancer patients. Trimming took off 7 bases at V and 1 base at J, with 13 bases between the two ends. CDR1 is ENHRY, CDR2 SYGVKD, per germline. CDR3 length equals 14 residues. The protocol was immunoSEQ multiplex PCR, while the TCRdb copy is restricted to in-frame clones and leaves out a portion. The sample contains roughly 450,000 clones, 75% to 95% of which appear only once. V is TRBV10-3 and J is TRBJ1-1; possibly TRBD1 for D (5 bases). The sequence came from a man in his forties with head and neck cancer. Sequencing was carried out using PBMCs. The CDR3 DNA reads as TGTGCCATCAAAGGGCCGGGGCGGAACACTGAAGCTTTCTTT. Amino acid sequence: CAIKGPGRNTEAFF.